These 20 T cell receptor beta chains were sequenced from one sample in a study of T cells after yellow fever vaccination. MiXCR was run by TCRdb on the 5' RACE reads, yielding one entry per CDR3 protein. The sample lists 100,000 or so distinct CDR3 sequences; approximately 9% were seen once. The source was CD8+ T cells not binding an NS4B(214-222) dextramer, sorted from PBMCs, collected about 2 weeks after the first yellow fever vaccination. Receptor source: a man aged 18 to 29 who received the YFV17D yellow fever vaccine.

This clonotype turned up a few times. V usage is TRBV6-1 and J usage is TRBJ1-6; TRBD1 aligns across 10 bases. J gave up 8 bases and V 8 bases, and 3 bases lay outside the gene matches. The CDR3 is made up of 13 amino acids. Germline loops: CDR1 MNHNS, CDR2 SASEGT. The CDR3 protein is CASWDRGYSPLHF. The CDR3 DNA reads TGTGCCAGCTGGGACAGGGGTTATTCACCCCTCCACTTT.

Ten or more counts support this clonotype. This chain uses TRBV13 with TRBJ2-7, with D possibly called TRBD1 or TRBD2 (5 bases each). The CDR3 length is 17 residues. Deletions cut 0 bases from V and 1 base from J, with 16 bases between. The germline CDR1 and CDR2 sequences are PRHDT and FYEKMQ (reference sequence). The CDR3 is CASSLGRGSKRSYEQYF. As DNA, the CDR3 is TGTGCCAGCAGCTTAGGCCGGGGCAGTAAAAGGTCCTACGAGCAGTACTTC.

The chain joins TRBV7-4 to TRBJ2-1; possibly TRBD1 for D (5 bases). The CDR3 sequence is 14 residues long. Trimming removed 1 base at V and 8 bases at J, with 12 bases between. The germline V gene has CDR1 SGHVT and CDR2 SQSDAQ. The CDR3 sequence is CASSLGGRDDEQFF. The CDR3 bases are TGTGCCAGCAGCTTAGGGGGCAGGGATGATGAGCAGTTCTTC.

The gene calls are TRBV6-1 and TRBJ2-7; D not certain. Germline CDR1 MNHNS, CDR2 SASEGT. The CDR3 loop spans 13 amino acids. Deletions cut 6 bases from V and 4 bases from J, with 13 bases between. The DNA of the CDR3 is TGTGCCAGCAGCGCTCTGGACGGATACGAGCAGTACGTC. It specifies CASSALDGYEQYV.

The V and J genes are TRBV19 and TRBJ2-1, with a weak D call TRBD1 (6 bases). Trimming cost V 2 bases and J 6 bases, with 14 bases left between them. The germline gives CDR1 LNHDA, CDR2 SQIVND (reference sequence). The length of the CDR3 is 15 residues. The CDR3 loop reads CASSISDTGINEQFF. CDR3 coding DNA: TGTGCCAGTAGTATATCGGACACAGGGATCAATGAGCAGTTCTTC.

This clonotype was seen repeatedly, ten times or more. The chain has TRBV18 and TRBJ2-2; D is uncertain. Germline lookup yields CDR1 KGHSH and CDR2 LQKENI. Trimming stripped 3 bases from V and 7 bases from J, with 24 bases between. The CDR3 loop spans 18 amino acids. The DNA for the CDR3 is TGTGCCAGCTCACCTCGTTCGGTGGCCCAACAGTTCCTCGGGGAGCTGTTTTTT. This encodes CASSPRSVAQQFLGELFF.

This clonotype was observed a handful of times. This sequence joins TRBV5-1 and TRBJ2-5; possible D gene TRBD1, 6 bases. CDR1 is SGHRS, CDR2 YFSETQ, per germline. The germline V and J ends were trimmed by 1 base and 4 bases, with 32 bases remaining between them. The length of the CDR3 is 21 residues. CDR3 protein: CASSLIEWGQERPNFPETQYF. CDR3 DNA: TGCGCCAGCAGCTTGATCGAGTGGGGGCAAGAGAGACCCAATTTCCCAGAGACCCAGTACTTC.

This clonotype appeared many times. This rearrangement joins TRBV12-3 or TRBV12-4 to TRBJ1-5, with unresolved D. The V gene lost 5 bases and the J gene lost 4 bases, with 6 bases spanning the gap. This CDR3 spans 12 amino acids. CDR3 sequence reads: CASSDLNQPQHF. CDR3 DNA: TGTGCCAGCAGTGACCTAAATCAGCCCCAGCATTTT.

Within the sample, this clonotype is large. This chain joins TRBV6-2 or TRBV6-3 and TRBJ1-5; D may be TRBD1 (5 bases). Trimming pared 6 bases from V and 2 bases from J, leaving 11 bases between. Germline V gene data show CDR1 as MNHEY and CDR2 as SVGEGT. The length of the CDR3 is 14 residues. This CDR3 is CASRSLQGNQPQHF. CDR3 nucleotides: TGTGCCAGCAGATCACTACAGGGCAATCAGCCCCAGCATTTT.

As DNA, the CDR3 is TGTGCCAGCAGCCGAATCGGACAGAGTTCCTACGAGCAGTACTTC. Protein product: CASSRIGQSSYEQYF. V and J are TRBV7-6 and TRBJ2-7, with D possibly matching TRBD1 (6 bases). The V end was cut by 5 bases, the J end by 1 base, with 15 bases between. Germline values: CDR1 SGHVS, CDR2 FNYEAQ. The CDR3 is made up of 15 amino acids.

This clonotype was observed a handful of times. The chain has TRBV5-6 and TRBJ2-4; D is unresolved. Germline V gene sequence: CDR1 SGHDT, CDR2 YYEEEE. The CDR3 is 13 amino acids. Trimming took 4 bases from V and 5 from J, leaving 10 bases between them. The DNA of the CDR3 is TGTGCCAGCAGCCGAGGTGTTGAAAACATTCAGTACTTC. It codes for CASSRGVENIQYF.

The chain employs TRBV7-3 and TRBJ2-2; tentatively, D is TRBD2 (7 bases). The CDR3 is 14 residues long. Germline CDR1 and CDR2: SGHTA and FQGTGA. The germline V and J ends were trimmed by 2 bases and 6 bases, with 10 bases remaining between them. The CDR3 DNA reads TGTGCCAGCAGCTTAGGGGAGGGGGCCGGGGAGCTGTTTTTT. Its translation is CASSLGEGAGELFF. The full variable domain, rest sourced from reference TRBV7-3 and TRBJ2-2, is GAGVSQTPSNKVTEKGKYVELRCDPISGHTALYWYRQSLGQGPEFLIYFQGTGAADDSGLPNDRFFAVRPEGSVSTLKIQRTERGDSAVYLCASSLGEGAGELFFGEGSRLTVL.

The chain combines TRBV5-5 with TRBJ2-3; D unresolved. CDR1 and CDR2 from the germline V gene are SGHKS and YYEKEE (reference sequence). CDR3 size: 15 residues. Deletions cut 4 bases from V and 3 bases from J, with 15 bases between. CDR3 sequence reads: CASSGGDSETDTQYF. The CDR3 region has the DNA TGTGCCAGCAGCGGCGGAGATTCCGAGACAGATACGCAGTATTTT.

This clonotype was picked up a small number of times. This chain uses TRBV28 with TRBJ2-7; 7 bases are a match to TRBD1. The V segment lost 4 bases and the J segment 7 bases; nucleotides outside the gene matches: 13. The CDR3 consists of 15 residues. Germline CDR1 and CDR2: MDHEN and SYDVKM. CDR3 nucleotide sequence: TGTGCCAGCAGTTCACAACAGGGGCTCGCGGGTGAGCAGTACTTC. Residues: CASSSQQGLAGEQYF.

This clonotype was picked up a small number of times. The chain links TRBV7-2 to TRBJ2-1, with 7 bases identical to TRBD1. J lost 6 bases, V lost 1 base, and 6 bases had no gene match. The CDR3 is 15 amino acids. Germline CDR1 and CDR2: SGHTA and FQGNSA. The CDR3 is CASSLDDRVINEQFF. DNA of the CDR3: TGTGCCAGCAGCTTAGATGACAGGGTAATCAATGAGCAGTTCTTC.

CDR3 residues: CARSLRRGLSYEQYF. Written as DNA, the CDR3 is TGTGCCAGAAGCTTGCGACGGGGGCTCTCCTACGAGCAGTACTTC. The rearrangement uses TRBV14 and TRBJ2-7, with D possibly being TRBD1 or TRBD2 (6 bases each). V lost 9 bases and J 0 bases, leaving 18 bases between the germline ends. The CDR3 contains 15 residues. Germline V gene sequence: CDR1 SGHDN, CDR2 FVKESK.

This sequence joins TRBV27 and TRBJ2-2; weak D call: TRBD2 (5 bases). The V gene lost 3 bases and the J gene lost 0 bases, with 11 bases spanning the gap. Germline V gene lookup returns CDR1 MNHEY and CDR2 SMNVEV (reference sequence). The CDR3 extends over 16 amino acids. CDR3 protein: CASSFGVVSNTGELFF. Here the CDR3 DNA reads TGTGCCAGCAGTTTCGGGGTCGTTTCGAACACCGGGGAGCTGTTTTTT.

This clonotype was seen only a few times. The rearrangement uses TRBV29-1 and TRBJ1-4; D not resolved. Germline V gives CDR1 SQVTM, CDR2 ANQGSEA. V was cut by 7 bases and J by 0 bases, with 12 bases left in between. The CDR3 covers 14 residues. The CDR3: CSADTGATNEKLFF. Written as DNA, the CDR3 is TGCAGCGCTGACACGGGTGCAACTAATGAAAAACTGTTTTTT. Based on the CDR3 plus reference TRBV29-1 and TRBJ1-4, the full variable domain is SAVISQKPSRDICQRGTSLTIQCQVDSQVTMMFWYRQQPGQSLTLIATANQGSEATYESGFVIDKFPISRPNLTFSTLTVSNMSPEDSSIYLCSADTGATNEKLFFGSGTQLSVL.

The chain links TRBV27 to TRBJ1-1, with D possibly matching TRBD1 (5 bases). V gave up 9 bases and J gave up 10 bases, with 15 bases separating them. Germline CDR1 MNHEY, CDR2 SMNVEV (reference sequence). This CDR3 comprises 11 residues. The CDR3 reads CASHSGSGAFF. CDR3 sequence (DNA): TGTGCCAGTCACTCAGGGTCGGGAGCTTTCTTT.

This sequence joins TRBV6-2 or TRBV6-3 and TRBJ2-7; D gene unclear. Trimming removed 2 bases from V and 2 bases from J, with 7 bases in between. The CDR3 extends over 13 amino acids. The germline CDR1 and CDR2 sequences are MNHEY and SVGEGT. In nucleotides, the CDR3 is TGTGCCAGCAGTTACGGCGGACCCTACGAGCAGTACGTC. Translation: CASSYGGPYEQYV.